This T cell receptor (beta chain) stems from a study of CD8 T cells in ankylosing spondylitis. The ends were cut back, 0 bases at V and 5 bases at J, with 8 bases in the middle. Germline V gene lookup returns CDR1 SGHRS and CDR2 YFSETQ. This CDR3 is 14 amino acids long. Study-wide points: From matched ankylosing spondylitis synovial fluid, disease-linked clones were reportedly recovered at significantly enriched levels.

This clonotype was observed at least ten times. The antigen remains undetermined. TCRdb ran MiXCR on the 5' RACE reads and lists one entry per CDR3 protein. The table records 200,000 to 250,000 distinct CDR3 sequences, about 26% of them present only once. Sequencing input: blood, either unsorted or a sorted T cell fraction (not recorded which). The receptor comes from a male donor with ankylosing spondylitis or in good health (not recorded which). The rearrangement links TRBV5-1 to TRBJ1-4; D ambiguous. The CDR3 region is CASSLAQGNEKLFF. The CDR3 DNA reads TGCGCCAGCAGCTTGGCCCAAGGGAATGAAAAACTGTTTTTT. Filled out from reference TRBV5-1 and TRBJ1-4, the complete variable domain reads KAGVTQTPRYLIKTRGQQVTLSCSPISGHRSVSWYQQTPGQGLQFLFEYFSETQRNKGNFPGRFSGRQFSNSRSEMNVSTLELGDSALYLCASSLAQGNEKLFFGSGTQLSVL.